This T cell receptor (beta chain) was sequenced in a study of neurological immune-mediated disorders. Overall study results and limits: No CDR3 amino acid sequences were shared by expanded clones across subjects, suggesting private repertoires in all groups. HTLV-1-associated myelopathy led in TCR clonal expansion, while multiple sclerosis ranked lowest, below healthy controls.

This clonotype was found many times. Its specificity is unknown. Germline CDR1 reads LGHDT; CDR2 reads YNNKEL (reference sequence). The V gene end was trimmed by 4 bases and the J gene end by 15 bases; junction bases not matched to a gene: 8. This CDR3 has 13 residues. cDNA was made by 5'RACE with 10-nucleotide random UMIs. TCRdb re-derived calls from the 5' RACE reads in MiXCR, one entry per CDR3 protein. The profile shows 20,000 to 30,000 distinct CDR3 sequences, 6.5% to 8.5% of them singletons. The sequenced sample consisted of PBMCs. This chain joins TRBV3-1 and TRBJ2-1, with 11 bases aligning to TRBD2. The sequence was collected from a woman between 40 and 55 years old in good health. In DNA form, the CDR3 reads TGTGCCAGCAGCCCCAAGTTGGGACTAGCGGCGTTCTTC. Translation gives CASSPKLGLAAFF.